The present entry profiles one T cell receptor beta chain with its context. Its antigen is as yet unknown. TCRdb reprocessed the 5' RACE reads via MiXCR and lists one record per CDR3 protein. The table includes about 300,000 distinct CDR3 sequences, 6.8% detected once. This sample was included in a study of T cells after yellow fever vaccination. Germline-derived CDR1 and CDR2 are DFQATT and SNEGSKA (reference sequence). This CDR3 spans 14 amino acids. V lost 5 bases and J lost 5, with 18 bases in between. General study results and limits: The secondary response peaked faster, at day 5 versus 15, but was weaker. Abundant bulk-derived clonotypes could contaminate FACS-sorted repertoires. Post-booster repertoires contained most primary-vaccination clones again (around 97% CD4, about 90% CD8).

This TCR was recovered from a man aged 18 to 29 who received the YFV17D yellow fever vaccine. This chain connects TRBV20-1 to TRBJ2-5; D is perhaps TRBD1 or TRBD2 (6 bases each). Sequencing was performed on PBMCs, taken roughly 46 days after the first yellow fever vaccination. In DNA form, the CDR3 reads TGCAGTGCTCGCCGGGGGCAAATTGAGGAGACCCAGTACTTC. This translates into CSARRGQIEETQYF.